This T cell receptor beta chain was recovered during a study of blood T cell repertoires in COVID-19. Turning to the study itself: COVID-19 samples from acute and convalescent phases originated in the United States, Italy and Spain. The analysed material was cDNA or gDNA that came from T cells, B-cell-depleted T cells, or PBMCs.

Seattle enrolled patients during active infection and tracked them longitudinally. Using immunoSEQ multiplex PCR, the repertoire was profiled, and TCRdb retains in-frame clones only, with some absent. The sample yields around 280,000 clones, about nine tenths seen once. J lost 1 base, V lost 5 bases, and 7 bases had no gene match. This CDR3 is 15 amino acids long. Germline CDR1 reads SEHNR; CDR2 reads FQNEAQ (reference sequence). The chain uses TRBV7-9 and TRBJ2-7; 8 bases agree with TRBD1. This receptor was taken from a woman younger than 45 with COVID-19, enrolled during active disease. The material sequenced was peripheral blood. CDR3 in DNA: TGTGCCAGCAGCGTTACAGGGGGTAGGTCCTACGAGCAGTACTTC. The encoded protein is CASSVTGGRSYEQYF.